This TCR beta chain was captured in a study of T cell responses to AZD1222 COVID-19 vaccine. Looking at the study overall: Pooled samples include second doses given at about 4 or 12 weeks. General study points: Regions left unmutated in variants are reportedly the target of nearly half of spike-specific TCRs. Vaccine-associated CD4 TCRs spanned spike, dominant at 160-218 and 743-854. Baseline serology detected seropositivity in only 6 or 7 AZD1222 recipients.

A remark on this clone: Its specificity is not known.

The CDR3 consists of 13 residues. V gave up 4 bases and J gave up 10 bases, with 17 bases separating them. Germline assignment: CDR1 SQVTM and CDR2 ANQGSEA. Produced via immunoSEQ multiplex PCR; TCRdb's table is partial and in-frame only. This sample has 150,000 to 200,000 clones, with 88% found just once. This material consisted of peripheral blood, taken on day 0 of AZD1222 vaccination. The TCR originated in an adult in good health. This chain uses TRBV29-1 with TRBJ1-5; no firm D call. DNA of the CDR3: TGCAGCGTTGGCCTGGAGGCAGGTGCTCCCCAGCATTTT. This gives the protein CSVGLEAGAPQHF.